The clone carrying this T cell receptor beta chain was counted only a few times. Antigen specificity is unknown. Produced via immunoSEQ multiplex PCR; TCRdb's table is partial and in-frame only. Among approximately 280,000 clones listed, about 87% were seen once. This record belongs to a study of Ad26.COV2.S vaccination and SARS-CoV-2 variants. Indicated treatment: around 19 received Ad26.COV2.S at low or high dose, single or two shots; about 5 received placebo; per-sample allocation not given. Collection of the samples took place on day 63 after the first injection of vaccine or placebo. Whole-study findings and limits: Measurements of TCR breadth and depth may have given underestimates of the total T cell responses.

This clonotype originated in a person aged 18-65 years who received the Ad26.COV2.S COVID-19 vaccine or a placebo. The material sequenced was peripheral blood, taken in a trial of Ad26.COV2.S vaccine versus placebo.

CDR3 amino acids: CASSPTGYGGYTF. CDR3 sequence (DNA): TGTGCCAGCAGTCCAACAGGGTACGGAGGCTACACCTTC. The V call is TRBV6-2 or TRBV6-3, the J call TRBJ1-2, with D possibly being TRBD1 (6 bases). Germline V lookup: CDR1 MNHEY, CDR2 SVGEGT. This CDR3 region has 13 residues. V lost 5 bases to trimming and J lost 8 bases, with 15 bases between them.